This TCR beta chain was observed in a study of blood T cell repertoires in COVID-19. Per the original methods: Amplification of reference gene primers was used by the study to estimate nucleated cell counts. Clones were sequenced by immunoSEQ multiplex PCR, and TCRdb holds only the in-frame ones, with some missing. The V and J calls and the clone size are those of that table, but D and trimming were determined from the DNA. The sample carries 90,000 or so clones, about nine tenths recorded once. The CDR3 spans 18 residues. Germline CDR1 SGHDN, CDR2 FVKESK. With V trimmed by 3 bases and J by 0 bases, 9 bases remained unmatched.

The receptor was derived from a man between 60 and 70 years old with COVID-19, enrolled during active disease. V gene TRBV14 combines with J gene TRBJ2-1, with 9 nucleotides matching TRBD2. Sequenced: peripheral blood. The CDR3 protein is CASSHGTSSLSSYNEQFF. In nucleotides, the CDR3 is TGTGCCAGCAGCCACGGGACTAGCTCTTTGAGCTCCTACAATGAGCAGTTCTTC.